This T cell receptor beta chain comes out of a study of Graves' ophthalmopathy and Graves' hyperthyroidism. Study-wide results and limits: Sensitivity of approximately 90% and specificity of roughly 80% were achieved when a 13-signature model separated ophthalmopathy from stable hyperthyroidism. As the model predicted ophthalmopathy progression, it achieved a sensitivity of 70.59% and a specificity of around 72%.

Moderate-to-severe activity, CAS at least 3, NOSPECS at least 4 and duration under 3 months characterized donors with ophthalmopathy. Additional autoimmune diseases, uncontrolled infections, pregnancy or lactation disqualified patients. Amplification of TCR beta CDR3 regions used RNA transcripts. A first-round RT-PCR used HTBI primers, followed by a second-round multiplex PCR. TCRdb analysed the multiplex PCR reads with MiXCR anew, one entry per CDR3 protein. This table has about 220,000 distinct CDR3 sequences, about 22% appearing once. This clonotype was observed at least ten times. Its specificity is not known. The TCR comes from a woman in her fifties or sixties with Graves' ophthalmopathy. The sequenced material came from peripheral blood.

CDR3 sequence (DNA): TGTGCCAGCAGCCAAGACCGCCGATACTATGGCTACACCTTC. This sequence encodes CASSQDRRYYGYTF. This sequence joins TRBV28 and TRBJ1-2; D is ambiguous. This CDR3 is built from 14 residues. Germline V lookup: CDR1 MDHEN, CDR2 SYDVKM. V lost 6 bases, J lost 3 bases, and 14 bases lay in between.